Listed below are T cell receptor beta chains from one sample, sequenced in a study of OX40 agonist ivuxolimab in advanced cancers. This table comes from immunoSEQ multiplex PCR, and its TCRdb copy is limited to in-frame clones, with some not included. Of about 71,000 clones listed, 80% to 85% were seen once; the top ten hold roughly 0.8%. The sequenced sample was CD4+ or CD8+ T cells sorted from blood, obtained in a trial of the OX40 agonist ivuxolimab. The receptors here all came from an adult with an advanced solid tumor such as melanoma, head and neck, liver or kidney cancer. CDR3s include the opening cysteine and the closing phenylalanine or tryptophan. Fields, in order: D gene, V gene, CDR3 length, J gene, CDR3 protein, CDR3 DNA. A D gene is named only where the DNA matches it firmly.

-	TRBV14	15	TRBJ1-6	CASRAGSRYNSPLHF	TGTGCCAGCAGGGCAGGCTCGAGATATAATTCACCCCTCCACTTT
TRBD1	TRBV7-9	14	TRBJ1-6	CASRPTGHDSPLHF	TGTGCCAGCAGACCGACAGGGCACGATTCACCCCTCCACTTT
-	TRBV19	12	TRBJ1-2	CASSPNSYGYTF	TGTGCCAGTAGCCCTAATTCCTATGGCTACACCTTC
TRBD2	TRBV5-5	15	TRBJ2-5	CASSTMSSGAETQYF	TGTGCCAGCAGCACTATGTCCAGCGGGGCGGAGACCCAGTACTTC
-	TRBV11-2	14	TRBJ2-3	CASSLPTGLDTQYF	TGTGCCAGCAGCTTACCAACAGGTCTAGATACGCAGTATTTT
TRBD1	TRBV5-1	17	TRBJ2-3	CASSLVPPGQSTDTQYF	TGCGCCAGCAGCTTGGTCCCACCGGGACAGAGCACAGATACGCAGTATTTT
-	TRBV30	13	TRBJ1-5	CAWSTGLNQPQHF	TGTGCCTGGAGTACAGGGTTAAATCAGCCCCAGCATTTT
-	TRBV20-1	10	TRBJ2-1	CSARDNEQFF	TGCAGTGCTAGAGACAATGAGCAGTTCTTC
TRBD1	TRBV7-2	17	TRBJ2-1	CASSLSGHRGRIDEQFF	TGTGCCAGCAGCTTAAGTGGCCACAGGGGGCGTATAGATGAGCAGTTCTTC
TRBD2	TRBV7-3	16	TRBJ2-2	CASSFLAGAGTGELFF	TGTGCCAGCAGCTTCCTAGCGGGAGCGGGCACCGGGGAGCTGTTTTTT
TRBD2	TRBV18	15	TRBJ2-7	CASSPKAGEAYEQYF	TGTGCCAGCTCACCGAAAGCGGGAGAAGCCTACGAGCAGTACTTC